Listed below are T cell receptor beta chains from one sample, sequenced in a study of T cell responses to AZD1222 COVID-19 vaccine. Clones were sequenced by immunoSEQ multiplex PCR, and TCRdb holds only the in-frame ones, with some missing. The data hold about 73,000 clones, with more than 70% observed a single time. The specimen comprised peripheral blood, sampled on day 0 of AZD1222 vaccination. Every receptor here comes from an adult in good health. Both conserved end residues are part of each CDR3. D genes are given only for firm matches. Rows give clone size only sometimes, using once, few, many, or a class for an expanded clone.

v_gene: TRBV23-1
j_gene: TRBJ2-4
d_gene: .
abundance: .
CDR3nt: TGCGCCAGCAGTCAATCGGTTGGGGGGGCGACCAAAAACATTCAGTACTTC
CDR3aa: CASSQSVGGATKNIQYF

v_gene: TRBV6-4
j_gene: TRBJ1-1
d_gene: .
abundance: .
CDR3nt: TGTGCCAGCACCACGTTTGGGGGCGACAGCCCGAACACTGAAGCTTTCTTT
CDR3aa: CASTTFGGDSPNTEAFF

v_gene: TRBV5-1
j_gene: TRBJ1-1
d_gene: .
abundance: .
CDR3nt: TGCGCCAGCAGCCCTCCGTCCGGCACTGAAGCTTTCTTT
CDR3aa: CASSPPSGTEAFF

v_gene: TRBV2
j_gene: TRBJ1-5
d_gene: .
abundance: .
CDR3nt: TGTGCCAGCAGTAGCCGCCTTAGCAATCAGCCCCAGCATTTT
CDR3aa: CASSSRLSNQPQHF

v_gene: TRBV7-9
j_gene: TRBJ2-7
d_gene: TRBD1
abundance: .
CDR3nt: TGTGCCAGCAGCTTAGGGGCAGGGGGCTCGGCCTACGAGCAGTACTTC
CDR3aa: CASSLGAGGSAYEQYF

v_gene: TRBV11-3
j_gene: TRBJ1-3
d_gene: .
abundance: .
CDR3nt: TGTGCCAGCAGCTTAGGCGGACCAGCCTCTGGAAACACCATATATTTT
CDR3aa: CASSLGGPASGNTIYF

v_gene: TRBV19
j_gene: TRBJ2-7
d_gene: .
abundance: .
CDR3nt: TGTGCCAGTAGCCCGGGACATCCTTACGAGCAGTACTTC
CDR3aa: CASSPGHPYEQYF

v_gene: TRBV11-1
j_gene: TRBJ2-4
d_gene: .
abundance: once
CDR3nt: TGTGCCAGCAGCCCCAGGGGGCGGGAGGCCAAAAACATTCAGTACTTC
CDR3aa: CASSPRGREAKNIQYF

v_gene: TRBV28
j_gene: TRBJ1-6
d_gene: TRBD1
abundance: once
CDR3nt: TGTGCCAGCAACACCGGGACAGGGGGTTCACCCCTCCACTTT
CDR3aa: CASNTGTGGSPLHF

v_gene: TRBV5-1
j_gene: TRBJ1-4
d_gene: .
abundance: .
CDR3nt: TGCGCCAGCAGCTTCGGGGGAGGGAATGAAAAACTGTTTTTT
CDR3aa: CASSFGGGNEKLFF

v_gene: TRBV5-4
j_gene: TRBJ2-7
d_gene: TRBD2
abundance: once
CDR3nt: TGTGCCAGCGGCAACATAGCGGGAGGTCCCTACGAGCAGTACTTC
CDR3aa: CASGNIAGGPYEQYF

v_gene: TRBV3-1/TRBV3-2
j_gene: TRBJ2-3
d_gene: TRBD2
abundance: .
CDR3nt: TGTGCCAGCAGCGCTCGGGGGGGCTGGGCCACAGATACGCAGTATTTT
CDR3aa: CASSARGGWATDTQYF

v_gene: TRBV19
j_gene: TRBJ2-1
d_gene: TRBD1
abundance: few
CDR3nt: TGTGCCAGTAGTCTCGACCGGGACAGGGGGCGAAGCGGGATACCTTACAATGAGCAGTTCTTC
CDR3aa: CASSLDRDRGRSGIPYNEQFF

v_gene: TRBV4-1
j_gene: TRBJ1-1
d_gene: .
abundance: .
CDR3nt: TGCGCCAGCAGCCAACCCTCAGGCCAGCCGGGTGAAGCTTTCTTT
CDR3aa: CASSQPSGQPGEAFF

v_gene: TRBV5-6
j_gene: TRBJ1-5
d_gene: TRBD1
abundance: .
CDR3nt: TGTGCCAGCAGCTTGTTCGGGACAGTCTTTCAGCCCCAGCATTTT
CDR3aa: CASSLFGTVFQPQHF

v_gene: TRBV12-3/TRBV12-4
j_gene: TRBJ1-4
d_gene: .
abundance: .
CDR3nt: TGTGCCAGCAGTTATGGGGAAAAACTGTTTTTT
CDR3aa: CASSYGEKLFF

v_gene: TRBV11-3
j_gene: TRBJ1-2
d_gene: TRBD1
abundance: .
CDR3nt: TGTGCCGGAGATAGGGGGCCGAACTATGGCTACACCTTC
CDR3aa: CAGDRGPNYGYTF

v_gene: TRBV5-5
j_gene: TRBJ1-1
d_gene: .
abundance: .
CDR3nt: TGTGCCAGCAGCGACCCGGCCCCGAACACTGAAGCTTTCTTT
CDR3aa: CASSDPAPNTEAFF